Listed below are T cell receptor beta chains from one sample, sequenced in a study of CD8+ T cells in alopecia areata. Only in-frame clones appear in the TCRdb table, and some are missing; sequencing was by immunoSEQ multiplex PCR. The sample gives around 120,000 clones, approximately 58% of which show up once; approximately 2.6% is in the top ten. The sample comprised CD4+ T cells sorted from blood. These receptors were obtained from a human donor in good health. Both conserved end residues are part of each CDR3. Each record gives: D gene, V gene, clone size, J gene, CDR3 DNA, CDR3 protein. A D gene is named only where the DNA matches it firmly. Clone sizes are given selectively: once, few, many, or a class where the clone is expanded.

TRBD2	TRBV5-1	.	TRBJ2-3	TGCGCCAGCAGCTTGGGACTAGCAGGGTTCGATACGCAGTATTTT	CASSLGLAGFDTQYF
.	TRBV7-8	few	TRBJ2-4	TGTGCCAGCAGCTTAGGGAAAAACATTCAGTACTTC	CASSLGKNIQYF
.	TRBV2	.	TRBJ1-5	TGTGCCAGCAGTGGGGAGATCAGTAGCAATCAGCCCCAGCATTTT	CASSGEISSNQPQHF
.	TRBV5-5	.	TRBJ2-2	TGTGCCAGCAGCCTTGGGTCTAACACCGGGGAGCTGTTTTTT	CASSLGSNTGELFF
.	TRBV11-2	.	TRBJ1-1	TGTGCCAGCAGCTTAGCCCAGGGGAACACTGAAGCTTTCTTT	CASSLAQGNTEAFF
.	TRBV2	.	TRBJ1-2	TGTGCCATCCCAGGAGGACGGCTTGACTATGGCTACACCTTC	CAIPGGRLDYGYTF
.	TRBV10-1	few	TRBJ2-1	TGCGCCAGCAGTGACCTACGGGGGTCAGCTACCTACAATGAGCAGTTCTTC	CASSDLRGSATYNEQFF
.	TRBV5-4	.	TRBJ2-2	TGTGCCAGCAGCTTTGGGACGGGGAACACCGGGGAGCTGTTTTTT	CASSFGTGNTGELFF
.	TRBV4-1	.	TRBJ1-2	TGCGCCAGCTCACAGTCCGGGATCTATGGCTACACCTTC	CASSQSGIYGYTF
.	TRBV7-8	.	TRBJ2-7	TGTGCCAGCAGCTTACTCCGTGGCAGAGGGGGCGAGCAGTACTTC	CASSLLRGRGGEQYF
.	TRBV2	.	TRBJ2-2	TGTGCCAGCACCCCTTTTTTGGGATCCACCGGGGAGCTGTTTTTT	CASTPFLGSTGELFF
.	TRBV5-1	few	TRBJ2-5	TGCGCCAGCAGCTTGGCGGGACATCAACCTGGAGAGACCCAGTACTTC	CASSLAGHQPGETQYF
TRBD1	TRBV2	few	TRBJ1-5	TGTGCCAGCAGTAGACAGGGTACAGGATTCCCCCAGCATTTT	CASSRQGTGFPQHF
TRBD1	TRBV29-1	.	TRBJ2-7	TGCAGCGTTGAGGCCTGGACAGGGAGCTCCTACGAGCAGTACTTC	CSVEAWTGSSYEQYF
.	TRBV30	.	TRBJ1-4	TGTGCCTGGAGTGTGGGAGGGTTCGGCGAAAAACTGTTTTTT	CAWSVGGFGEKLFF
.	TRBV30	.	TRBJ1-2	TGTGCCTGGAGTTCGGACAGCTTCTATGGCTACACCTTC	CAWSSDSFYGYTF
.	TRBV5-1	.	TRBJ2-7	TGCGCCAGCAGCTTACCTGAGTCCTACGAGCAGTACTTC	CASSLPESYEQYF
.	TRBV6-1	.	TRBJ2-5	TGTGCCAGCAGTGAGAACGTGGGACCACAAGAGACCCAGTACTTC	CASSENVGPQETQYF